This is a list of T cell receptor beta chains from one sample in a study of Graves' ophthalmopathy and Graves' hyperthyroidism. Via MiXCR, TCRdb re-called the multiplex PCR reads, giving one row per CDR3 protein. The sample comprises some 380,000 distinct CDR3 sequences, just over 15% of which are singletons, and roughly 7% rests with the top ten. Input material: peripheral blood. The receptors come from a woman aged 18-30 years with stable Graves' hyperthyroidism. The CDR3 runs from the conserved cysteine through the conserved F or W. Fields, in order: D gene, CDR3 length, clone size, J gene, V gene, CDR3 protein, CDR3 DNA. The D gene is left open where the match is weak. A row's size may be missing; if present it is once, few, many or a size class.

d_gene: TRBD1
len: 15
abundance: many
j_gene: TRBJ1-1
v_gene: TRBV14
CDR3aa: CASSQNRGLGVAAFF
CDR3nt: TGTGCCAGCAGCCAAAATAGGGGGCTGGGGGTGGCAGCTTTCTTT

d_gene: -
len: 17
abundance: many
j_gene: TRBJ1-1
v_gene: TRBV12-3/TRBV12-4
CDR3aa: CASRYQGFIRLSTEAFF
CDR3nt: TGTGCCAGCAGGTACCAGGGTTTTATCCGACTGAGCACTGAAGCTTTCTTT

d_gene: -
len: 13
abundance: many
j_gene: TRBJ1-1
v_gene: TRBV6-1
CDR3aa: CASSPASSGEAFF
CDR3nt: TGTGCCAGCAGCCCCGCCTCGTCAGGGGAGGCTTTCTTT

d_gene: TRBD1
len: 18
abundance: -
j_gene: TRBJ1-5
v_gene: TRBV12-3/TRBV12-4
CDR3aa: CASSLGQGGKNSNQPQHF
CDR3nt: TGTGCCAGCAGTCTCGGACAGGGGGGGAAAAATAGCAATCAGCCCCAGCATTTT

d_gene: -
len: 13
abundance: many
j_gene: TRBJ1-1
v_gene: TRBV12-3/TRBV12-4
CDR3aa: CASSLYLNTEAFF
CDR3nt: TGTGCCAGCAGTTTGTACCTGAACACTGAAGCTTTCTTT

d_gene: -
len: 14
abundance: many
j_gene: TRBJ2-5
v_gene: TRBV7-2
CDR3aa: CASSSGPAGETQYF
CDR3nt: TGTGCCAGCAGCAGCGGCCCGGCGGGGGAGACCCAGTACTTC

d_gene: TRBD1
len: 12
abundance: many
j_gene: TRBJ1-5
v_gene: TRBV19
CDR3aa: CAGGQANQPQHF
CDR3nt: TGTGCCGGTGGACAGGCGAATCAGCCCCAGCATTTT

d_gene: -
len: 15
abundance: many
j_gene: TRBJ1-1
v_gene: TRBV19
CDR3aa: CASSIRPMGNTEAFF
CDR3nt: TGTGCCAGTAGTATTCGGCCCATGGGGAACACTGAAGCTTTCTTT

d_gene: -
len: 17
abundance: many
j_gene: TRBJ1-1
v_gene: TRBV6-5
CDR3aa: CASSSLRGPRLNTEAFF
CDR3nt: TGTGCCAGCAGTTCCCTTCGCGGACCGAGGCTGAACACTGAAGCTTTCTTT

d_gene: -
len: 17
abundance: many
j_gene: TRBJ2-2
v_gene: TRBV7-8
CDR3aa: CASSLSGTRANTGELFF
CDR3nt: TGTGCCAGCAGCTTAAGCGGAACAAGGGCGAACACCGGGGAGCTGTTTTTT

d_gene: -
len: 14
abundance: many
j_gene: TRBJ1-2
v_gene: TRBV6-5
CDR3aa: CASGSPRRLYGYTF
CDR3nt: TGTGCCAGTGGATCCCCAAGGCGTCTCTATGGCTACACCTTC

d_gene: -
len: 17
abundance: -
j_gene: TRBJ2-7
v_gene: TRBV5-1
CDR3aa: CASSPIGRGRDSYEQYF
CDR3nt: TGCGCCAGCAGCCCAATCGGTCGGGGACGTGACTCCTACGAGCAGTACTTC

d_gene: -
len: 14
abundance: many
j_gene: TRBJ1-1
v_gene: TRBV5-1
CDR3aa: CASSRHDKNTEAFF
CDR3nt: TGCGCCAGCAGCAGGCATGACAAGAACACTGAAGCTTTCTTT

d_gene: -
len: 13
abundance: -
j_gene: TRBJ1-1
v_gene: TRBV24-1
CDR3aa: CATSPGGPNEAFF
CDR3nt: TGTGCCACCAGCCCGGGGGGGCCAAATGAAGCTTTCTTT

d_gene: -
len: 14
abundance: many
j_gene: TRBJ2-7
v_gene: TRBV6-1
CDR3aa: CASFDWGRSYEQYF
CDR3nt: TGTGCCAGCTTCGATTGGGGCAGGTCCTACGAGCAGTACTTC

d_gene: -
len: 15
abundance: few
j_gene: TRBJ2-2
v_gene: TRBV5-4
CDR3aa: CASSPTTPHTGELFF
CDR3nt: TGTGCCAGCAGCCCCACTACCCCACACACCGGGGAGCTGTTTTTT

d_gene: -
len: 13
abundance: -
j_gene: TRBJ1-2
v_gene: TRBV7-9
CDR3aa: CASSLGGPHGYTF
CDR3nt: TGTGCCAGCAGCTTAGGGGGTCCCCATGGCTACACCTTC

d_gene: TRBD1
len: 15
abundance: many
j_gene: TRBJ1-2
v_gene: TRBV27
CDR3aa: CASSQGQGAFRGYTF
CDR3nt: TGTGCCAGCAGTCAGGGGCAGGGGGCGTTTCGTGGCTACACCTTC

d_gene: -
len: 17
abundance: many
j_gene: TRBJ1-5
v_gene: TRBV25-1
CDR3aa: CASSDLLRDGFNQPQHF
CDR3nt: TGTGCCAGCAGTGACTTACTCCGGGACGGGTTCAATCAGCCCCAGCATTTT

d_gene: -
len: 11
abundance: -
j_gene: TRBJ2-7
v_gene: TRBV27
CDR3aa: CASRRLDEQYF
CDR3nt: TGTGCCAGCAGACGTCTAGACGAGCAGTACTTC

d_gene: TRBD2
len: 15
abundance: many
j_gene: TRBJ2-5
v_gene: TRBV15
CDR3aa: CATSSGTGGPKTQYF
CDR3nt: TGTGCCACCAGCAGCGGGACGGGGGGGCCCAAGACCCAGTACTTC

d_gene: TRBD2
len: 15
abundance: many
j_gene: TRBJ2-7
v_gene: TRBV20-1
CDR3aa: CSAIPRLAGTYEQYF
CDR3nt: TGCAGTGCTATTCCTCGACTAGCGGGGACCTACGAGCAGTACTTC

d_gene: TRBD1
len: 16
abundance: many
j_gene: TRBJ1-2
v_gene: TRBV12-5
CDR3aa: CASGLVVTGEIYGYTF
CDR3nt: TGTGCTAGTGGTTTGGTAGTAACAGGGGAGATCTATGGCTACACCTTC

d_gene: -
len: 13
abundance: many
j_gene: TRBJ1-2
v_gene: TRBV12-3/TRBV12-4
CDR3aa: CASRSSESGGYTF
CDR3nt: TGTGCCAGCAGATCAAGCGAATCGGGCGGCTACACCTTC

d_gene: -
len: 14
abundance: many
j_gene: TRBJ1-2
v_gene: TRBV12-3/TRBV12-4
CDR3aa: CASSLFRTNYGYTF
CDR3nt: TGTGCCAGCAGTTTATTCCGGACTAACTATGGCTACACCTTC